This TCR beta chain is drawn from a study of regulatory T cells in long-lasting Graves disease (dated by TCRdb to the early 2020s). About the study as a whole: Newly diagnosed Graves' disease patients had taken antithyroid drugs for less than 3 months. The study took place in China and was registered as a clinical trial. A total of some 35 samples underwent TCR sequencing: around 13 from persistent and roughly 20 from newly diagnosed Graves' disease patients. Patients with persistent Graves' disease were compared with patients with newly diagnosed Graves' disease using TCR sequencing and RNA sequencing of peripheral blood. Results the study describes overall, beyond this receptor: Compared with newly diagnosed patients, patients with persistent Graves' disease had lower TCR Shannon entropy and fewer highly expanded clones, which suggests clonal expansion. Only the TCR beta chain was sequenced and analyzed. Because the primary lesion, thyroid tissue, could not be accessed, the study looked at peripheral blood alone. A larger number of public clonotypes was shared among persistent patients (fewer than 3,000) than among newly diagnosed patients (roughly 980). The small sample size was acknowledged by the authors as a limitation that may reduce accuracy. Preferential use of TRBV28, TRBJ1-2 and TRBJ2-5 was observed in persistent disease, whereas TRBV20-1 and TRBJ2-1 were favored in newly diagnosed disease.

The time point tag for this specimen amounts to: newly diagnosed GD, antithyroid drugs for less than 3 months. RNA was extracted from PBMCs in TRIzol for both TCR sequencing and RNA sequencing. The diagnosis of Graves' disease followed American Thyroid Association guidelines. The patients came from an endocrinology department in Xi'an, China. From each patient, around 9 milliliters of peripheral blood was collected into an EDTA anticoagulant tube. Ficoll Paque Plus density gradient separation was used to isolate PBMCs, and no further T cell sorting was done. RNA quality was checked with an Agilent 2100 Bioanalyzer and agarose gel, and concentration with a NanoDrop 2000. This clonotype came up many times. Its antigen has not been determined. No quality values exist for individual bases; no much larger clone is one base distant. Reading the germline V gene gives CDR1 MNHNS and CDR2 SASEGT. Trimming removed 7 bases from V and 2 bases from J, leaving 11 bases between the germline ends. From cysteine to phenylalanine, the CDR3 is 14 amino acids long. The CDR3 DNA has 42 bases and is translated from base 1.

The library was built by means of multiplex PCR. Sequencing was carried out with an Illumina HiSeq 4000. iRepertoire HTBI primers and Arm-PCR amplification of CDR3 regions were used to construct TCR beta libraries. PCR products were gel purified before sequencing. As for how the authors treated the data: A total of around 66 TRBV and some 13 TRBJ segments were identified across samples and were used for gene usage analysis of CDR3 amino acid clonotypes. COPE and FqMerger were used to merge filtered high-quality paired reads into contigs. BLAST was used to align contigs to the IMGT TRBV, TRBD and TRBJ reference genes, and CDR3 was defined following IMGT. Any clonotype with a frequency above 0.1% was counted as a highly expanded clone. Repertoire diversity was measured by Shannon entropy, and V-J evenness by the Gini coefficient. Public clonotypes were defined as clonotypes shared by more than one individual. TCRdb passed the public sequencing reads through fastp at Q25 and MiXCR, retaining productive beta sequences. Under each unique CDR3 protein, matching rows form one entry showing the most common genes and DNA. The V and J calls were not made by the authors but by TCRdb's processing. This sample lists approximately 270,000 distinct CDR3 sequences; about 17% were detected once. Of the sample, less than 15% is held by the ten largest clones.

These data are also associated with another study on T cells in Graves' hyperthyroidism and ophthalmopathy. Looking at the second paper: Stable Graves' hyperthyroidism was defined as no progression to ophthalmopathy during 18 months of follow-up. Hyperthyroidism patients were newly diagnosed, with disease duration under 2 months, and aged 18 to 65 years. Patients with uncontrolled infections, other autoimmune diseases, pregnancy or lactation were excluded. Diagnoses were established on the basis of clinical symptoms, serum thyroxine and TRAb, thyroid ultrasound, and orbital computed tomography. A first-round RT-PCR of the TCR CDR3 used the HTBI primer set with the Qiagen OneStep RT-PCR kit. Most expanded thyroid clonotypes (frequency above 0.001) were also detected in blood, a finding suggesting that blood repertoires may reflect thyroid immune responses. A model built on a 13 V-J signature distinguished ophthalmopathy from stable hyperthyroidism, reaching 85% to 90% sensitivity and approximately 83% specificity in cross-validation and 80%/75% in testing. In validation, progression to ophthalmopathy was predicted by the model with nearly 71% sensitivity and nearly 75% specificity, a median of roughly six months before onset. To identify TCR V-J signatures that set the groups apart, the researchers used a discovery cohort of 90 to 100 patients, made up of roughly 45 with Graves' ophthalmopathy and about 59 with stable Graves' hyperthyroidism. An independent validation cohort of around 20 hyperthyroidism patients and approximately 16 patients who later progressed to ophthalmopathy tested prospective prediction of ophthalmopathy. For training and testing, the 100 or so patients in the discovery cohort were randomly divided in a 7:3 ratio. In addition, the study compared T-cell repertoires in thyroid tissue and in blood from several Graves' hyperthyroidism patients. After blood sampling, hyperthyroidism patients were treated with methimazole at a starting dose of 30 mg daily, and ophthalmopathy patients were treated with high-dose intravenous methylprednisolone. Libraries were constructed in a second round of multiplex PCR, after which size selection and purification were performed. Libraries were sequenced paired-end with 100 bp reads on an Illumina HiSeq2000. SOAPnuke was used to process the raw data, with reads discarded if the reads contained adapters or uncalled bases, had a mean Phred below 15, or lacked an exact constant-primer or identifier match. High-quality paired reads were merged using COPE v1.2.5, and each unique nucleotide sequence was defined as a clonotype. MiTCR v1.1 was used to align the clonotypes against IMGT TRBV, TRBD and TRBJ reference segments. The analysis included only V-J combinations with a frequency above 0.0001, which together covered 99% to 99.2% of the repertoires. The TCS score was defined as the ratio of F50 (clonal expansion) to E x V (chaos), calculated using BLOSUM62-based TCRdist between CDR3 peptides within each V-J. Welch's t-statistics and random forest reduced around 520 V-J features to 10 to 15, which were used in a naive Bayes classifier (R e1071). Sample size was not statistically predetermined, and blinding of investigators to group allocation was not performed. The paper reports TCR Vbeta CDR3 sequencing of roughly 140 peripheral blood samples: 40 to 45 ophthalmopathy, 70 to 85 hyperthyroidism and about 17 progressor patients.

The sequence links TRBV6-1 to TRBJ1-4, with no confidently assigned D gene. This sequence originates from a woman aged 25 to 39 with Graves disease. Donor details come from another sample of the same person, matched by shared clones. The sample here was peripheral blood mononuclear cells (PBMCs), taken at new diagnosis, from a patient treated with antithyroid drugs. The CDR3 reads as follows: CASMRTVTNEKLFF. The nucleotides read TGTGCCAGCATGAGAACAGTGACTAATGAAAAACTGTTTTTT.